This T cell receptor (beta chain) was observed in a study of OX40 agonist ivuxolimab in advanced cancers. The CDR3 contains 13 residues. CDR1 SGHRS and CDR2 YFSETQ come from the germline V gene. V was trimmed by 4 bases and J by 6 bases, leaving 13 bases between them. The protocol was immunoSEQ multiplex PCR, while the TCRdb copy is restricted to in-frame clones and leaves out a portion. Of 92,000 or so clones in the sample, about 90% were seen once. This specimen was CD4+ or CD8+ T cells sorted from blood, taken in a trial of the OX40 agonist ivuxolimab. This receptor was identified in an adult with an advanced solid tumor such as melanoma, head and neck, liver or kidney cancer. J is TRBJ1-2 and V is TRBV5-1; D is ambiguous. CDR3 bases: TGCGCCAGCAGCCCGCCGGACGCAGATGGCTACACCTTC. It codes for CASSPPDADGYTF.